This TCR beta chain is drawn from a study of graft-versus-host responses after intestinal transplantation. Background on the study: Isolated intestinal, liver-intestinal, or multivisceral transplants had been given to the recipients. All recipients got anti-thymocyte globulin induction, then tacrolimus and steroids for about 3 years.

Assay: immunoSEQ multiplex PCR; the TCRdb copy retains only in-frame clones and omits some. The sample lists about 97,000 clones, over 75% seen once, with around 16% in the top ten. The CDR3 contains 16 residues. After removal of 3 bases from V and 3 bases from J, the junction contained 7 bases not matched to a gene. Germline loops: CDR1 SGHAT, CDR2 FQNNGV. About this clone itself: Its antigen is unknown.

Overall study findings and caveats: Some GvH clones were seen earlier in gut or blood, suggesting intestinal origin. Individuals carrying graft-donor T cell macrochimerism showed high graft-versus-host to host-versus-graft clonal ratios in allografts.

The sequences come from PBMCs, collected just under 460 days after intestinal transplant. V usage is TRBV11-2 and J usage is TRBJ2-2, with 7 nucleotides matching TRBD2. The sequence was obtained from a human patient who received an intestinal transplant, so some T cells may come from the graft donor. The CDR3: CASSLGRGRYTGELFF. The CDR3, as DNA: TGTGCCAGCAGCTTGGGGAGGGGTCGGTACACCGGGGAGCTGTTTTTT.